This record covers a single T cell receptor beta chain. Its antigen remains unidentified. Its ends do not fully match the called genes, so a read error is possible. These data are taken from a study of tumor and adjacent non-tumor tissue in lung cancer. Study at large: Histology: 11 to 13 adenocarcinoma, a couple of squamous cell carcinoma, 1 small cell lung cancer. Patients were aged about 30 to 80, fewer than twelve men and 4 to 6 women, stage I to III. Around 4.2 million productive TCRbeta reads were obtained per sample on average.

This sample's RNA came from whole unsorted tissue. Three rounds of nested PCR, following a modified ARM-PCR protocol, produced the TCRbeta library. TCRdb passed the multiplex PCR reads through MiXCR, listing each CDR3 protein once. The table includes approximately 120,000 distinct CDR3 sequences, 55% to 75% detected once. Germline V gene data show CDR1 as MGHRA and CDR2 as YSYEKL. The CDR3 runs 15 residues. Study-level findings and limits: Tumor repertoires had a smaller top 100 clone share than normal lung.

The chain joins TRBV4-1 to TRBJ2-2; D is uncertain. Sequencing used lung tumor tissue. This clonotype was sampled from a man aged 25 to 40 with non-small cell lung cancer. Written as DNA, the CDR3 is TGCACCAGCAGCCAAGAGTGGACCAACACCGGGGAGCTGTTTTTT. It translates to CTSSQEWTNTGELFF.